This entry lists 24 T cell receptor beta chains sequenced from one sample in a study of cytomegalovirus exposure and HLA in healthy donors (dated by TCRdb to the late 2010s). The library was prepared using the immunoSEQ multiplex PCR assay. For the multiplex PCR, a mixture combining 60 forward primers for TCR Vbeta segments and 13 reverse primers for TCR Jbeta segments was used. Not all clones reach the TCRdb copy of this immuneACCESS table, which keeps in-frame sequences only. Checked studies attribute under half of the gap to unresolved V genes and leave the rest unexplained. The table for this sample lists 120,000 or so clones; roughly 78% of them were counted only once. The ten largest clones represent roughly 6.3% of the sample. The specimen was PBMCs. All receptors come from a woman aged 40 to 50 in good health and CMV-seronegative.

The chain uses TRBV7-9 and TRBJ1-2; 8 bases map to TRBD1. V gave up 5 bases and J gave up 7 bases; unmatched junction bases: 12. The CDR3 runs 15 residues. The germline gives CDR1 SEHNR, CDR2 FQNEAQ (reference sequence). The CDR3 sequence: CASSSPGQGASGYTF. The CDR3 DNA follows: TGTGCCAGCAGCAGTCCAGGGCAGGGGGCGTCTGGCTACACCTTC.

This chain links TRBV6-1 with TRBJ2-2; 11 nucleotides match TRBD2. Germline lookup yields CDR1 MNHNS and CDR2 SASEGT. Trimming took 4 bases from V and 4 from J; bases not matched to a gene: 5. This CDR3 is 16 amino acids long. The CDR3 reads CASSALAGGRTGELFF. The DNA for the CDR3 is TGTGCCAGCAGTGCGCTAGCGGGAGGCCGCACCGGGGAGCTGTTTTTT.

V is TRBV20-1 and J is TRBJ2-5, with no clear D. Looked up from germline, CDR1 is DFQATT and CDR2 is SNEGSKA (reference sequence). There are 10 residues in the CDR3. Trimming cost V 5 bases and J 5 bases, with 6 bases left between them. The CDR3 reads CSAAAETQYF. CDR3 DNA: TGCAGTGCTGCAGCGGAGACCCAGTACTTC.

The chain joins TRBV14 to TRBJ2-7; no definite D call. V was cut by 1 base and J by 0 bases, with 4 bases left in between. The CDR3 contains 13 residues. The germline gives CDR1 SGHDN, CDR2 FVKESK. The CDR3 sequence is CASSQVASYEQYF. The CDR3 region has the DNA TGTGCCAGCAGCCAAGTAGCCTCCTACGAGCAGTACTTC. The full variable domain, rest sourced from reference TRBV14 and TRBJ2-7, is EAGVTQFPSHSVIEKGQTVTLRCDPISGHDNLYWYRRVMGKEIKFLLHFVKESKQDESGMPNNRFLAERTGGTYSTLKVQPAELEDSGVYFCASSQVASYEQYFGPGTRLTVT.

The chain carries TRBV5-6 and TRBJ1-5; D ambiguous. CDR1 and CDR2 from the germline V gene are SGHDT and YYEEEE. CDR3 length: 13 amino acids. Trimming shortened V by 0 bases and J by 5 bases, and 6 bases separated the two germline ends. This CDR3 reads CASSLVADQPQHF. DNA for the CDR3: TGTGCCAGCAGCTTGGTAGCTGATCAGCCCCAGCATTTT.

The chain carries TRBV9 and TRBJ2-2; weak D call: TRBD1 (8 bases). The CDR3 sequence is 18 residues long. Germline V gene lookup returns CDR1 SGDLS and CDR2 YYNGEE. Deletions cut 0 bases from V and 6 bases from J, with 21 bases between. This CDR3 reads CASSVATGGGLTSGELFF. CDR3 in DNA: TGTGCCAGCAGCGTAGCTACAGGGGGGGGGCTGACGTCCGGGGAGCTGTTTTTT. The variable domain in full, completed from reference TRBV9 and TRBJ2-2, reads DSGVTQTPKHLITATGQRVTLRCSPRSGDLSVYWYQQSLDQGLQFLIQYYNGEERAKGNILERFSAQQFPDLHSELNLSSLELGDSALYFCASSVATGGGLTSGELFFGEGSRLTVL.

This chain connects TRBV5-1 to TRBJ1-2; 11 bases map to TRBD1. The CDR3 runs 16 residues. Germline values: CDR1 SGHRS, CDR2 YFSETQ. With V trimmed by 0 bases and J by 4 bases, 5 bases remained unmatched. The CDR3 here is CASSLGGQGATYGYTF. The CDR3 nucleotides read TGCGCCAGCAGCTTGGGAGGACAGGGGGCGACCTATGGCTACACCTTC.

This clone showed up just a few times. The rearrangement links TRBV28 to TRBJ2-5; 10 bases map to TRBD2. This CDR3 has 14 amino acids. Germline V CDR1 and CDR2: MDHEN, SYDVKM. The J segment lost 5 bases and the V segment lost 2 bases, leaving 2 bases of the junction unmatched. In nucleotides, the CDR3 is TGTGCCAGCAGTTTACTAGCGGGAGATGAGACCCAGTACTTC. Its protein is CASSLLAGDETQYF.

The rearrangement uses TRBV5-6 and TRBJ2-1, with 9 bases identical to TRBD1. Germline loops: CDR1 SGHDT, CDR2 YYEEEE. The trim removed 3 bases at V and 4 bases at J, leaving 8 bases unmatched. The length of the CDR3 is 16 residues. CDR3 region: CASSWGPGQGYNEQFF. As DNA, the CDR3 is TGTGCCAGCAGCTGGGGGCCGGGACAGGGATACAATGAGCAGTTCTTC. The full variable domain, its missing parts supplied by reference TRBV5-6 and TRBJ2-1, is DAGVTQSPTHLIKTRGQQVTLRCSPKSGHDTVSWYQQALGQGPQFIFQYYEEEERQRGNFPDRFSGHQFPNYSSELNVNALLLGDSALYLCASSWGPGQGYNEQFFGPGTRLTVL.

This clone turned up a few times. The chain has TRBV28 and TRBJ2-1, with 8 nucleotides matching TRBD1. From germline, CDR1 is MDHEN and CDR2 SYDVKM. After removal of 5 bases from V and 3 bases from J, the junction contained 9 bases not matched to a gene. CDR3 length: 16 amino acids. In DNA, the CDR3 is TGTGCCAGCAGTAGCACCGGGACAGGAGACTACAATGAGCAGTTCTTC. This translates into CASSSTGTGDYNEQFF. The variable domain in full, with the rest retrieved from reference TRBV28 and TRBJ2-1, is DVKVTQSSRYLVKRTGEKVFLECVQDMDHENMFWYRQDPGLGLRLIYFSYDVKMKEKGDIPEGYSVSREKKERFSLILESASTNQTSMYLCASSSTGTGDYNEQFFGPGTRLTVL.

The rearrangement links TRBV9 to TRBJ2-1; 8 nucleotides match TRBD2. V shed 4 bases, J shed 4 bases, and the junction held 10 bases outside the gene matches. Germline V gene data show CDR1 as SGDLS and CDR2 as YYNGEE. CDR3 length: 16 residues. The CDR3 here is CASSPGGAGTYNEQFF. CDR3 bases: TGTGCCAGCAGCCCGGGGGGGGCGGGGACTTACAATGAGCAGTTCTTC.

This chain joins TRBV7-2 and TRBJ2-1; D is unresolved. The germline V gene has CDR1 SGHTA and CDR2 FQGNSA. This CDR3 spans 11 amino acids. V was pared by 1 base and J by 10 bases, with 5 bases between. CDR3 nucleotides: TGTGCCAGCAGCTTAGTTGAGGAGCAGTTCTTC. This codes for CASSLVEEQFF. The whole variable domain, filled in from reference TRBV7-2 and TRBJ2-1, reads GAGVSQSPSNKVTEKGKDVELRCDPISGHTALYWYRQSLGQGLEFLIYFQGNSAPDKSGLPSDRFSAERTGGSVSTLTIQRTQQEDSAVYLCASSLVEEQFFGPGTRLTVL.

V and J are TRBV15 and TRBJ1-1; D possibly corresponds to TRBD1 (6 bases). V lost 9 bases and J lost 2, with 16 bases in between. There are 14 residues in the CDR3. The germline V gene encodes CDR1 LNHNV and CDR2 YYDKDF (reference sequence). CDR3 loop: CATGAFQGNTEAFF. CDR3 bases: TGTGCCACGGGGGCTTTTCAGGGAAACACTGAAGCTTTCTTT.

V and J are TRBV19 and TRBJ2-7, with 8 bases aligning to TRBD2. The germline V gene encodes CDR1 LNHDA and CDR2 SQIVND (reference sequence). This CDR3 region has 14 residues. V trimming: 2 bases; J trimming: 2 bases; junction bases outside the gene matches: 2. Written as DNA, the CDR3 is TGTGCCAGTAGTATATCAGCGGGAGCCTACGAGCAGTACTTC. Translating it yields CASSISAGAYEQYF.

This chain joins TRBV14 and TRBJ1-1; maybe TRBD1 (5 bases). Trimming removed 4 bases from V and 1 base from J, with 10 bases in between. This CDR3 region has 14 residues. Germline CDR1 reads SGHDN; CDR2 reads FVKESK. The CDR3 coding sequence is TGTGCCAGCAGCCGCCGAACAGGGAACACTGAAGCTTTCTTT. It specifies CASSRRTGNTEAFF.

The V call is TRBV9, the J call TRBJ1-2, with a possible D match to TRBD1 (6 bases). The CDR3 is made up of 15 amino acids. Trimming took off 0 bases at V and 1 base at J, with 10 bases between the two ends. Germline V lookup: CDR1 SGDLS, CDR2 YYNGEE. This CDR3 is CASSVERTDNYGYTF. CDR3 DNA sequence: TGTGCCAGCAGCGTAGAGAGGACAGATAACTATGGCTACACCTTC.

The chain uses TRBV28 and TRBJ2-7; no reliable D call. The germline gives CDR1 MDHEN, CDR2 SYDVKM. The CDR3 loop spans 12 amino acids. The V end was cut by 3 bases, the J end by 2 bases, with 5 bases between. The CDR3 nucleotides are TGTGCCAGCAGTTTGTACACCTACGAGCAGTACTTC. It is translated as CASSLYTYEQYF.

The chain carries TRBV7-9 and TRBJ2-5; tentative D call: TRBD1 (5 bases). The CDR3 sequence is 13 residues long. The germline V gene has CDR1 SEHNR and CDR2 FQNEAQ (reference sequence). Trimming took 4 bases from V and 2 from J, leaving 8 bases between them. For the CDR3, the DNA is TGTGCCAGCAGCTGGACACCTCAAGAGACCCAGTACTTC. Amino acid sequence: CASSWTPQETQYF. Filled out from reference TRBV7-9 and TRBJ2-5, the complete variable domain reads DTGVSQNPRHKITKRGQNVTFRCDPISEHNRLYWYRQTLGQGPEFLTYFQNEAQLEKSRLLSDRFSAERPKGSFSTLEIQRTEQGDSAMYLCASSWTPQETQYFGPGTRLLVL.

Written as DNA, the CDR3 is TGTGCCAGCAGCTGGGACAGACTCGCGGGGGAAGCTTTCTTT. Protein sequence: CASSWDRLAGEAFF. This chain connects TRBV5-4 to TRBJ1-1; 7 nucleotides align to TRBD1. Germline loops: CDR1 SGHNT, CDR2 YYREEE (reference sequence). The junction had 10 bases not matched to a gene; V was cut back by 3 bases and J by 8 bases. The CDR3 covers 14 residues.

The chain joins TRBV5-1 to TRBJ2-7; 7 bases map to TRBD2. The ends lost 0 bases at V and 13 bases at J; junction bases unmatched: 10. The CDR3 has 13 amino acids. CDR1 SGHRS and CDR2 YFSETQ come from the germline V gene. CDR3: CASSLGLADYHYF. The CDR3 DNA is TGCGCCAGCAGCTTGGGCCTAGCGGATTACCACTACTTC.

This chain links TRBV11-2 with TRBJ2-5; 7 bases are a match to TRBD1. V shed 1 base and J 3 bases; nucleotides not matched to a gene: 5. Germline lookup yields CDR1 SGHAT and CDR2 FQNNGV. This CDR3 spans 15 amino acids. The CDR3, as DNA: TGTGCCAGCAGCTTAGGTGGGACAGTGGAAGAGACCCAGTACTTC. Amino acid sequence: CASSLGGTVEETQYF.

The rearrangement joins TRBV5-1 to TRBJ1-1; no definite D call. Germline CDR1 SGHRS, CDR2 YFSETQ. Trimming took off 2 bases at V and 7 bases at J, with 18 bases between the two ends. The CDR3 runs 15 residues. The CDR3 sequence: CASSLSGQTAGEAFF. CDR3 bases: TGCGCCAGCAGCTTATCTGGGCAGACTGCGGGTGAAGCTTTCTTT. The full variable domain, rest sourced from reference TRBV5-1 and TRBJ1-1, is KAGVTQTPRYLIKTRGQQVTLSCSPISGHRSVSWYQQTPGQGLQFLFEYFSETQRNKGNFPGRFSGRQFSNSRSEMNVSTLELGDSALYLCASSLSGQTAGEAFFGQGTRLTVV.

The chain carries TRBV28 and TRBJ2-7; D is uncertain. The CDR3 sequence is 12 residues long. Germline V gene data show CDR1 as MDHEN and CDR2 as SYDVKM. V gave up 8 bases and J gave up 2 bases, with 10 bases separating them. DNA of the CDR3: TGTGCCAGCGGCTCCTCGACCTACGAGCAGTACTTC. Its translation is CASGSSTYEQYF.

This clone was seen a few times. The rearrangement uses TRBV27 and TRBJ2-5; D remains ambiguous. This CDR3 has 12 amino acids. V was clipped by 2 bases and J by 5 bases, with 6 bases between them. Germline CDR1 reads MNHEY; CDR2 reads SMNVEV (reference sequence). CDR3: CASSLPGETQYF. The DNA of the CDR3 is TGTGCCAGCAGTTTACCCGGGGAGACCCAGTACTTC.